This T cell receptor delta chain was retrieved from a study of gamma-delta T cells after stem cell transplantation. TCRdb called clones anew from the RT-PCR reads with CATT. The table records 2,000 to 2,500 delta-chain clones, roughly 2% of them present only once. This clone has just a few counts. A far larger clone is one base from this, pointing to a likely read error. CDR3 length equals 24 residues. Germline lookup yields CDR1 GEAIGNYY and CDR2 EKD. This sequence was found in a human donor. It is not recorded whose cells these are; they may come from a transplant donor. J is TRDJ1 and V is TRDV2, with 10 positions matching TRDD3. The sequencing sample was made of gamma-delta T cells. CDR3 residues: CACDTVSGGYREGTSPLYTDKPIF. CDR3 nucleotide sequence: TGTGCCTGTGACACCGTGAGTGGGGGATACCGCGAGGGAACGAGCCCTTTGTACACCGATAAACCCATCTTT.